The following is a TCR beta chain sequence with its context. The data were produced by immunoSEQ multiplex PCR, yet TCRdb's version contains in-frame clones alone and is incomplete. The sample shows about 180,000 clones, around 83% of them seen only once. These data belong to a study of blood T cell repertoires in COVID-19. This CDR3 is 16 amino acids long. Looked up from germline, CDR1 is SEHNR and CDR2 is FQNEAQ (reference sequence). The germline V and J ends were trimmed by 1 base and 0 bases, with 10 bases remaining between them. This chain joins TRBV7-9 and TRBJ1-3, with D possibly TRBD1 on 5 matching bases. The specimen sequenced was peripheral blood. The TCR originated in a woman in her thirties with active or convalescent COVID-19. CDR3 DNA sequence: TGTGCCAGCAGCTTAGTCTCGGGGGGCTCTGGAAACACCATATATTTT. It translates to CASSLVSGGSGNTIYF.